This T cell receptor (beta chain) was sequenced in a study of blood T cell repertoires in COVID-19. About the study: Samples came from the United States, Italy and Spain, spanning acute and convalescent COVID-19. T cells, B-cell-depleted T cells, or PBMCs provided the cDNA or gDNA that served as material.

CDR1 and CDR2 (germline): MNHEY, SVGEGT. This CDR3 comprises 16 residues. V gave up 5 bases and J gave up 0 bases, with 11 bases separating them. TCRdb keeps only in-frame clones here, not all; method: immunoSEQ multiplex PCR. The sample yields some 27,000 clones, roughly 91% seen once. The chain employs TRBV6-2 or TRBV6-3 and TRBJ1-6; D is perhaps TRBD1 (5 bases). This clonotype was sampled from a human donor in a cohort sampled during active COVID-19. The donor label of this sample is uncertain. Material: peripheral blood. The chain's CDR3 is CASSLRQTSYNSPLHF. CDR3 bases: TGTGCCAGCAGTCTAAGACAGACCTCCTATAATTCACCCCTCCACTTT.